Shown below are 21 T cell receptor beta chains from a single sample sequenced in a study of blood T cell repertoires in COVID-19. Libraries were prepared by immunoSEQ multiplex PCR; TCRdb keeps only in-frame clonotypes and omits some of them. The table includes about 160,000 clones, approximately 77% detected once. The sample consisted of peripheral blood. These receptors all stem from an elderly woman with active or convalescent COVID-19.

The chain uses TRBV4-1 and TRBJ1-1; a possible D gene is TRBD1 (5 bases). Germline CDR1 MGHRA, CDR2 YSYEKL. The CDR3 runs to 14 residues. The V and J ends lost 2 bases and 4 bases respectively, with 11 bases between them. CDR3 in amino acids: CASSQFREGTEAFF. CDR3 nucleotides: TGCGCCAGCAGCCAATTCAGGGAGGGCACTGAAGCTTTCTTT.

The chain links TRBV3-1 (or the pseudogene TRBV3-2) to TRBJ1-5, with a weak D call TRBD1 (5 bases). The CDR3 totals 14 residues. Looked up from germline, CDR1 is LGHDT and CDR2 is YNNKEL (reference sequence). Trimming shortened V by 2 bases and J by 3 bases, and 8 bases separated the two germline ends. The CDR3 region is CASSQMTDNQPQHF. In nucleotides, the CDR3 is TGTGCCAGCAGCCAAATGACAGACAATCAGCCCCAGCATTTT.

This chain links TRBV5-1 with TRBJ1-5; D remains ambiguous. Germline V gives CDR1 SGHRS, CDR2 YFSETQ. Trimming took 3 bases from V and 0 from J, leaving 7 bases between them. The CDR3 contains 14 residues. This chain's CDR3 is CASSSGNSNQPQHF. The CDR3 DNA sequence: TGCGCCAGCAGCTCGGGGAATAGCAATCAGCCCCAGCATTTT.

The chain carries TRBV5-1 and TRBJ2-7, with 12 nucleotides matching TRBD2. CDR3 length equals 17 residues. From germline, CDR1 is SGHRS and CDR2 YFSETQ. V dropped 2 bases and J dropped 1; count of bases not matched to a gene: 7. CDR3 sequence: CASSFGLAGGPSYEQYF. The CDR3 nucleotides are TGCGCCAGCAGCTTCGGTCTAGCGGGAGGGCCTTCCTACGAGCAGTACTTC.

V usage is TRBV18 and J usage is TRBJ1-5; 8 positions match TRBD1. V was clipped by 3 bases and J by 11 bases; unmatched bases: 9. The CDR3 runs 14 residues. CDR1 is KGHSH and CDR2 is LQKENI in the germline V gene. For the CDR3, the DNA is TGTGCCAGCTCACCGGGACAGGAATTGGCGGCCCAGCATTTT. It is translated as CASSPGQELAAQHF.

In this sample, this clone turned up a few times. The V call is TRBV14, the J call TRBJ1-2, with a possible D match to TRBD1 (5 bases). From germline, CDR1 is SGHDN and CDR2 FVKESK. Trimming pared 1 base from V and 4 bases from J, leaving 16 bases between. The CDR3 loop spans 16 amino acids. CDR3 bases: TGTGCCAGCAGCCAAGTAGCTGGGGCCGGAAGCTATGGCTACACCTTC. Its translation: CASSQVAGAGSYGYTF.

V gene TRBV7-3 combines with J gene TRBJ2-5; D is undetermined. Germline CDR1 and CDR2: SGHTA and FQGTGA. V was shortened by 5 bases and J by 1 base, with 8 bases between the two germline ends. The CDR3 has 13 amino acids. The DNA for the CDR3 is TGTGCCAGCAGCAGAGAGCTCCAAGAGACCCAGTACTTC. Its translation: CASSRELQETQYF.

This clone was counted only a few times. The genes are TRBV27 and TRBJ1-3; possibly TRBD1 for D (5 bases). Germline CDR1 is MNHEY and CDR2 is SMNVEV (reference sequence). The CDR3 consists of 15 residues. V was shortened by 6 bases and J by 0 bases, with 12 bases between the two germline ends. The CDR3 coding sequence is TGTGCCAGCAGCCTCGACAGATACTCTGGAAACACCATATATTTT. Translation gives CASSLDRYSGNTIYF.

Here the CDR3 reads CASSPAGYATEAFF. The CDR3 nucleotides read TGTGCCAGCTCACCAGCCGGGTATGCGACTGAAGCTTTCTTT. This chain connects TRBV18 to TRBJ1-1, with D unresolved. Germline lookup yields CDR1 KGHSH and CDR2 LQKENI. This CDR3 is 14 amino acids long. V lost 2 bases, J lost 5 bases, and 12 bases lay in between.

In this sample, this clone turned up a few times. V and J are TRBV2 and TRBJ1-3, with 9 bases matching TRBD1. Trimming took 6 bases from V and 4 from J; bases not matched to a gene: 4. This CDR3 spans 14 amino acids. CDR1 and CDR2 (germline): SNHLY, FYNNEI. CDR3 in amino acids: CASRRQGGGNTIYF. For the CDR3, the DNA is TGTGCCAGCAGAAGACAGGGGGGCGGAAACACCATATATTTT. The full variable domain, in which reference TRBV2 and TRBJ1-3 provide the parts outside the CDR3, is EPEVTQTPSHQVTQMGQEVILRCVPISNHLYFYWYRQILGQKVEFLVSFYNNEISEKSEIFDDQFSVERPDGSNFTLKIRSTKLEDSAMYFCASRRQGGGNTIYFGEGSWLTVV.

This CDR3 reads CASSIAQGANTGELFF. In DNA, the CDR3 is TGTGCCAGTAGTATAGCCCAGGGCGCGAACACCGGGGAGCTGTTTTTT. The genes are TRBV19 and TRBJ2-2; D might be TRBD1 (5 bases). Between the trimmed V and J ends, which lost 1 base and 0 bases, there was a span of 9 bases. This CDR3 spans 16 amino acids. Looked up from germline, CDR1 is LNHDA and CDR2 is SQIVND (reference sequence). The whole variable domain, remainder taken from reference TRBV19 and TRBJ2-2, is DGGITQSPKYLFRKEGQNVTLSCEQNLNHDAMYWYRQDPGQGLRLIYYSQIVNDFQKGDIAEGYSVSREKKESFPLTVTSAQKNPTAFYLCASSIAQGANTGELFFGEGSRLTVL.

The V and J genes are TRBV12-3 or TRBV12-4 and TRBJ2-7, with 10 bases fitting TRBD2. J was trimmed by 4 bases and V by 6 bases; bases with no gene match: 3. CDR3 size: 13 residues. CDR3 in amino acids: CASRRAGGYEQYF. CDR3 DNA sequence: TGTGCCAGCAGGCGAGCGGGAGGGTACGAGCAGTACTTC.

The J gene is TRBJ2-1, the V gene TRBV6-5; 7 nucleotides agree with TRBD2. Losses at the gene ends were 8 bases for V and 12 bases for J; bases not matched to a gene: 16. CDR3 length equals 14 residues. In germline, CDR1 is MNHEY, CDR2 SVGAGI. CDR3: CASQDAGVLGWQFF. The DNA for the CDR3 is TGTGCCAGCCAGGATGCGGGGGTGCTTGGGTGGCAGTTCTTC.

At least ten counts were recorded for this clone. The gene calls are TRBV7-2 and TRBJ1-2, with D possibly TRBD1 on 6 matching bases. Trimming cost V 5 bases and J 3 bases, with 16 bases left between them. Germline-derived CDR1 and CDR2 are SGHTA and FQGNSA. The CDR3 consists of 15 residues. This CDR3 is CASSLTGSKDYGYTF. CDR3 DNA: TGTGCCAGCAGCCTCACAGGGTCCAAGGACTATGGCTACACCTTC.

This chain uses TRBV28 with TRBJ2-7; TRBD1 agrees at 10 bases. V shed 3 bases, J shed 6 bases, and the junction held 5 bases outside the gene matches. The CDR3 consists of 14 residues. CDR1 is MDHEN, CDR2 SYDVKM, per germline. Here the CDR3 DNA reads TGTGCCAGCAGTTTTCCCGGGACAGGGGTCGAGCAGTACTTC. This codes for CASSFPGTGVEQYF.

The J gene is TRBJ2-3, the V gene TRBV11-3; 10 nucleotides match TRBD2. The CDR3 contains 20 residues. Trimming cost V 0 bases and J 6 bases; bases outside gene matches: 18. Germline CDR1 reads SGHNT; CDR2 reads YENEEA. DNA of the CDR3: TGTGCCAGCAGCTTAGATGTGAACGGAGCGGGAGGGAACCTAAGGGATACGCAGTATTTT. Protein sequence: CASSLDVNGAGGNLRDTQYF.

The gene calls are TRBV7-9 and TRBJ1-2; possible D gene TRBD1, 6 bases. Germline V gene lookup returns CDR1 SEHNR and CDR2 FQNEAQ (reference sequence). Trimming stripped 1 base from V and 2 bases from J, with 11 bases between. This CDR3 has 15 amino acids. The CDR3 nucleotides are TGTGCCAGCAGCTTAGAACAGGGCACCAACTATGGCTACACCTTC. Translating it yields CASSLEQGTNYGYTF.

Note on this clone: The junction shows a germline mismatch at one end, possibly a read error. This rearrangement joins TRBV13 to TRBJ2-2; 8 positions match TRBD2. The CDR3 has 16 amino acids. The germline gives CDR1 PRHDT, CDR2 FYEKMQ (reference sequence). CDR3 nucleotide sequence: TGTGCCAGCAGCGTAGGGACTAGGGGCACCACCGGGGAGCTGTTTTTT. This encodes CASSVGTRGTTGELFF.

The chain is built from TRBV5-4 and TRBJ2-2, with D perhaps TRBD1 (6 bases). Per germline, CDR1 SGHNT and CDR2 YYREEE (reference sequence). Trimming pared 4 bases from V and 0 bases from J, leaving 10 bases between. The CDR3 is made up of 15 amino acids. CDR3 DNA sequence: TGTGCCAGCAGCCCCGCAGGGGCGAACACCGGGGAGCTGTTTTTT. Protein sequence: CASSPAGANTGELFF. Supplemented by reference TRBV5-4 and TRBJ2-2, the full variable domain reads ETGVTQSPTHLIKTRGQQVTLRCSSQSGHNTVSWYQQALGQGPQFIFQYYREEENGRGNFPPRFSGLQFPNYSSELNVNALELDDSALYLCASSPAGANTGELFFGEGSRLTVL.

The V and J genes are TRBV14 and TRBJ2-2; the match to TRBD2 covers 7 bases. Germline assignment: CDR1 SGHDN and CDR2 FVKESK. The CDR3 has 16 amino acids. V shed 1 base, J shed 2 bases, and the junction held 4 bases outside the gene matches. This CDR3 is CASSQAAGINTGELFF. DNA for the CDR3: TGTGCCAGCAGCCAAGCAGCGGGAATAAACACCGGGGAGCTGTTTTTT.

This clone was detected a few times. J is TRBJ1-5 and V is TRBV2, with D possibly being TRBD1 (5 bases). CDR1 SNHLY and CDR2 FYNNEI come from the germline V gene. Trimming took off 0 bases at V and 5 bases at J, with 17 bases between the two ends. This CDR3 comprises 17 residues. The CDR3 spells CASSEADGPGGDQPQHF. For the CDR3, the DNA is TGTGCCAGCAGTGAAGCGGACGGCCCGGGGGGTGATCAGCCCCAGCATTTT. Variable domain in full (rest from reference TRBV2 and TRBJ1-5): EPEVTQTPSHQVTQMGQEVILRCVPISNHLYFYWYRQILGQKVEFLVSFYNNEISEKSEIFDDQFSVERPDGSNFTLKIRSTKLEDSAMYFCASSEADGPGGDQPQHFGDGTRLSIL.